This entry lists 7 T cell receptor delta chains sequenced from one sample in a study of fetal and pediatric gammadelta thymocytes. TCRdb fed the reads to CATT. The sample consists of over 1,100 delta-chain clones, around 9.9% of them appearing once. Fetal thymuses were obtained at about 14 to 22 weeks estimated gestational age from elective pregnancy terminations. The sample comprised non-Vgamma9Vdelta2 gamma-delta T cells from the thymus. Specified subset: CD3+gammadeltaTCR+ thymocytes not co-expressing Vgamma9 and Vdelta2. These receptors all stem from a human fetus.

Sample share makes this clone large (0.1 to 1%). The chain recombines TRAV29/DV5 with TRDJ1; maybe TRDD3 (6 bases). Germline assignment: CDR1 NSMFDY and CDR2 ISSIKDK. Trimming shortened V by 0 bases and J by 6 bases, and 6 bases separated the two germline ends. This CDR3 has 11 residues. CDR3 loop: CAASGGYKLIF. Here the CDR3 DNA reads TGTGCAGCAAGCGGGGGATATAAACTCATCTTT. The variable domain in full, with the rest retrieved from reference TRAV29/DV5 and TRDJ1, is DQQVKQNSPSLSVQEGRISILNCDYTNSMFDYFLWYKKYPAEGPTFLISISSIKDKNEDGRFTVFLNKSAKHLSLHIVPSQPGDSAVYFCAASGGYKLIFGKGTRVTVEP.

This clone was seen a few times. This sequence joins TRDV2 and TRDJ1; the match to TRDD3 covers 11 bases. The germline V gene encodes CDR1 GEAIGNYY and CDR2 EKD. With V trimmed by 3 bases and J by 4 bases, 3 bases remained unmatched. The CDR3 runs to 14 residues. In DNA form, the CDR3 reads TGTGCCTGTGACGCTGGGGGATACCTCGATAAACTCATCTTT. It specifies CACDAGGYLDKLIF.

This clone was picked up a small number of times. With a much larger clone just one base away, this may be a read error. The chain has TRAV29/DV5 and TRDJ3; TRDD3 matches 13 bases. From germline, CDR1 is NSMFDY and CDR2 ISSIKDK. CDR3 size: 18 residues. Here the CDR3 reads CAASYWGIRSWDPRQMFF. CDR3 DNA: TGTGCAGCAAGCTACTGGGGGATACGCTCCTGGGACCCCCGACAGATGTTTTTC. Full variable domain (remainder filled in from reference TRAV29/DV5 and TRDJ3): DQQVKQNSPSLSVQEGRISILNCDYTNSMFDYFLWYKKYPAEGPTFLISISSIKDKNEDGRFTVFLNKSAKHLSLHIVPSQPGDSAVYFCAASYWGIRSWDPRQMFFGTGIKLFVEP.

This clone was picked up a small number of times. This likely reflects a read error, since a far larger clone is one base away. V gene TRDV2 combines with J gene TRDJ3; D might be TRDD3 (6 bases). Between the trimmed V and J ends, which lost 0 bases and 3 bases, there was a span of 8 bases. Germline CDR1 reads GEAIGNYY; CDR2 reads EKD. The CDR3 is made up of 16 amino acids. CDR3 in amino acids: CACDTGGDWDTRQMFF. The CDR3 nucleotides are TGTGCCTGTGACACCGGGGGAGACTGGGACACCCGACAGATGTTTTTC.

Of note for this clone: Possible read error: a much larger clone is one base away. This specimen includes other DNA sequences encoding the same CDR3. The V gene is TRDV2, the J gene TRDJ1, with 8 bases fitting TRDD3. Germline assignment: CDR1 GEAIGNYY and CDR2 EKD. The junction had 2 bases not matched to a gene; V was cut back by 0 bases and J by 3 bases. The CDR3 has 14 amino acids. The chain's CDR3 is CACDTGGYADKLIF. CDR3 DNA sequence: TGTGCCTGTGACACCGGGGGATATGCCGATAAACTCATCTTT.

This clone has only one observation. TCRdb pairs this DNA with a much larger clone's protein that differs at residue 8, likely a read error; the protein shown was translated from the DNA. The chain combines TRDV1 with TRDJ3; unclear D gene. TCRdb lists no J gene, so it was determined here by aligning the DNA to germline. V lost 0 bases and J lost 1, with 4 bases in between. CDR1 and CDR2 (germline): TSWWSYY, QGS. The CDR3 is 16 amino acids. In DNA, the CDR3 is TGTGCTCTTGGGGAACTGGGATCCTGGGACACCCGACAGATGTTTTTC. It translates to CALGELGSWDTRQMFF.

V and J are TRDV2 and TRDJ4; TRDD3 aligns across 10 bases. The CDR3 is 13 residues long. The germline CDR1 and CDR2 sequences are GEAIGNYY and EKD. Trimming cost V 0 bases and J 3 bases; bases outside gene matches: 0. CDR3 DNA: TGTGCCTGTGACACCGGGGGATACGGACCCCTGATCTTT. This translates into CACDTGGYGPLIF.